Listed here is a single T cell receptor (beta chain). This entry comes from a study of preoperative IRX-2 immunotherapy in early breast cancer. CDR3 length: 16 residues. Trimming stripped 8 bases from V and 0 bases from J, with 16 bases between. Germline loops: CDR1 WNHNN, CDR2 SYGVQD (reference sequence). The data were produced by immunoSEQ multiplex PCR, yet TCRdb's version contains in-frame clones alone and is incomplete. The sample consists of under 40,000 clones, 90% to 95% of them appearing once. Treatment described: preoperative locoregional IRX-2 cytokine immunotherapy. Samples came from a phase Ib trial of preoperative locoregional IRX-2 cytokine immunotherapy.

The sample was acquired from a patient treated with IRX-2 immunotherapy. The receptor's source is a human donor with breast cancer. This rearrangement joins TRBV10-1 to TRBJ2-2; no definite D call. The CDR3 coding sequence is TGCGCCAGCCAAGGAGCACTTAACGCGAACACCGGGGAGCTGTTTTTT. This translates into CASQGALNANTGELFF.